This T cell receptor (beta chain) was sequenced for a study of blood T cell repertoires in COVID-19. Whole-study context: PBMCs, B-cell-depleted T cells, or T cells provided the cDNA or gDNA that made up the material.

Profiled with immunoSEQ multiplex PCR; TCRdb holds only in-frame clones, not every one. Among more than 300,000 clones listed, 85% to 95% were seen once. Germline assignment: CDR1 SGHNT and CDR2 YYREEE (reference sequence). V trimming: 1 base; J trimming: 4 bases; junction bases outside the gene matches: 5. This CDR3 has 15 residues. This clonotype was sampled from a woman under 40 who had been exposed to COVID-19. Sample: PBMCs or T cells enriched from blood (not recorded which). The chain has TRBV5-4 and TRBJ2-7; 10 bases are shared with TRBD1. CDR3 coding DNA: TGTGCCAGCAGCTTGTCCGGACAGGGGGGGTACGAGCAGTACTTC. It is translated as CASSLSGQGGYEQYF. Looking up the rest from reference TRBV5-4 and TRBJ2-7 gives the full variable domain: ETGVTQSPTHLIKTRGQQVTLRCSSQSGHNTVSWYQQALGQGPQFIFQYYREEENGRGNFPPRFSGLQFPNYSSELNVNALELDDSALYLCASSLSGQGGYEQYFGPGTRLTVT.